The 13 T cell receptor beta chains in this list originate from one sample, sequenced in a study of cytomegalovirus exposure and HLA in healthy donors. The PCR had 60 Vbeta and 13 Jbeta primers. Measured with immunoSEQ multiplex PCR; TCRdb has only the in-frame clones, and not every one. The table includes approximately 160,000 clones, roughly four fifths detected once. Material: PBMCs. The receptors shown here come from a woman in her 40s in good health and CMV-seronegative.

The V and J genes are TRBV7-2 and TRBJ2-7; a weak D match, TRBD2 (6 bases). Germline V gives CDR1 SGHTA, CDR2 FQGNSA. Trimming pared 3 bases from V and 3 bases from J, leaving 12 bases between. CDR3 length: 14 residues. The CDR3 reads CASSFGTGVYEQYF. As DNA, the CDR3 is TGTGCCAGCAGCTTCGGGACGGGGGTCTACGAGCAGTACTTC.

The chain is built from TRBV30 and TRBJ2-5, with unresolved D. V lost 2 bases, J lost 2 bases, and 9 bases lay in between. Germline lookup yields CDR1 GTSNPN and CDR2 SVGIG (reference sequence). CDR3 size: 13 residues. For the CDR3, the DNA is TGTGCCTGGAGTACCCTAGAGCAAGAGACCCAGTACTTC. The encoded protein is CAWSTLEQETQYF.

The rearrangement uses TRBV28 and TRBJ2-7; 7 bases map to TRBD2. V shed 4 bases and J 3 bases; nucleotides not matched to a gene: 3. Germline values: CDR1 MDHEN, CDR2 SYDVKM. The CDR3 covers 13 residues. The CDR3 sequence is CASSYGTNYEQYF. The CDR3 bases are TGTGCCAGCAGTTATGGGACTAACTACGAGCAGTACTTC.

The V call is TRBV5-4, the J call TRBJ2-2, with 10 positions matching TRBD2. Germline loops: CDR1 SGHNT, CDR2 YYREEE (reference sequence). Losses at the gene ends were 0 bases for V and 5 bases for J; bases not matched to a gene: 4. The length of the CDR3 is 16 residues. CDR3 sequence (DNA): TGTGCCAGCAGCTTGGGAGCGGGAGGGCCAACCGGGGAGCTGTTTTTT. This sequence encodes CASSLGAGGPTGELFF.

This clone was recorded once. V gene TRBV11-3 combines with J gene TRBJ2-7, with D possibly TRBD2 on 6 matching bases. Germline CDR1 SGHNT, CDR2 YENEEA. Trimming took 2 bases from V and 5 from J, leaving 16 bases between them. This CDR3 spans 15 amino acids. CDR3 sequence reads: CASSLRDGRGDEQYF. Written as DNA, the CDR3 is TGTGCCAGCAGCTTAAGGGACGGGAGAGGCGACGAGCAGTACTTC.

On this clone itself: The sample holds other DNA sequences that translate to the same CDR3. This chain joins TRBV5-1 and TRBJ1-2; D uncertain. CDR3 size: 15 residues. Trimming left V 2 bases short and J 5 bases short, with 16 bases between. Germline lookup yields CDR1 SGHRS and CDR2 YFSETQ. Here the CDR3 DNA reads TGCGCCAGCAGCTTTGGACTACTAAGGGAATATGGCTACACCTTC. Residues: CASSFGLLREYGYTF.

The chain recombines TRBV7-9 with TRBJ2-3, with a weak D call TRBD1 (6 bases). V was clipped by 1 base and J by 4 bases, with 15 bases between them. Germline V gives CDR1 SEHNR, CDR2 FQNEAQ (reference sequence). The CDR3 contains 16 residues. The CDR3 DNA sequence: TGTGCCAGCAGCTTAGATACGCCAGGGGTGCCAGATACGCAGTATTTT. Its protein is CASSLDTPGVPDTQYF. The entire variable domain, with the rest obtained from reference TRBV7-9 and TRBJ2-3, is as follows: DTGVSQNPRHKITKRGQNVTFRCDPISEHNRLYWYRQTLGQGPEFLTYFQNEAQLEKSRLLSDRFSAERPKGSFSTLEIQRTEQGDSAMYLCASSLDTPGVPDTQYFGPGTRLTVL.

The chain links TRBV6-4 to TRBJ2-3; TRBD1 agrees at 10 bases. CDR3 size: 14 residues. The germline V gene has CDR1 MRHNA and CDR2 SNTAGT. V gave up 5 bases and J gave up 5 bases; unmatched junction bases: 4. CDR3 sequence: CASSSGTGEDTQYF. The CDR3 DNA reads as TGTGCCAGCAGTTCCGGGACAGGGGAAGATACGCAGTATTTT.

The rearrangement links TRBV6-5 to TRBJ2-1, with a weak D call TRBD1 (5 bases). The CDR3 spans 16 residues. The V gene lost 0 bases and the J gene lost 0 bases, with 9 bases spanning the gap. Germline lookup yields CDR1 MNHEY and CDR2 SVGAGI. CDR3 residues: CASSYSIRGSYNEQFF. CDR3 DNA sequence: TGTGCCAGCAGTTACTCGATTAGGGGCTCCTACAATGAGCAGTTCTTC.

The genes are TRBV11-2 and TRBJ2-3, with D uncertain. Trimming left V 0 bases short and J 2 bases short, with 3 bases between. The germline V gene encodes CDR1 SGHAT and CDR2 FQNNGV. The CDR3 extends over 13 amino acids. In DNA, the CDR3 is TGTGCCAGCAGCTTAGACTTCACAGATACGCAGTATTTT. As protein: CASSLDFTDTQYF.

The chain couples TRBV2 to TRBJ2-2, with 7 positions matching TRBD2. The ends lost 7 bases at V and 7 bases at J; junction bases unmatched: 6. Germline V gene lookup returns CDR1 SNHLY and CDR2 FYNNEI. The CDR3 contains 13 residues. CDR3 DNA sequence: TGTGCCAGCAAGGAGAGCGGGGTCGGGGAGCTGTTTTTT. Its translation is CASKESGVGELFF.

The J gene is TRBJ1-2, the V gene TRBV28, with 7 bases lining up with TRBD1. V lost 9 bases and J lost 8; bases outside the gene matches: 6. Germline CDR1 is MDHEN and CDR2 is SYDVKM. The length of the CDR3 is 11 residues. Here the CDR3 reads CASKTGTGYTF. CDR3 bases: TGTGCCAGTAAGACAGGGACCGGCTACACCTTC.

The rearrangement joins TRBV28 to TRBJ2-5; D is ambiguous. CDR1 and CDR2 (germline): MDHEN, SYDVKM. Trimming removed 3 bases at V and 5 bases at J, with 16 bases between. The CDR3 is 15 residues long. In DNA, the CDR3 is TGTGCCAGCAGTTTGAGAACTCCTTATCACGAGACCCAGTACTTC. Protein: CASSLRTPYHETQYF.